The clone carrying this TCR beta chain appeared many times. The antigen remains unidentified. These data are taken from a study of T cells in Graves' hyperthyroidism and ophthalmopathy. Using RNA transcripts as the source, TCR beta CDR3 regions were amplified. TCR CDR3 underwent first-round RT-PCR with the HTBI primer set. Each CDR3 protein is one row after TCRdb ran MiXCR on the multiplex PCR reads. The sample records 250,000 to 300,000 distinct CDR3 sequences, 12% to 15% being singletons. The CDR3 length is 15 residues. Unmatched junction bases numbered 11, after V lost 4 bases and J lost 4 bases. Germline V gene lookup returns CDR1 SGDLS and CDR2 YYNGEE. The study, taken as a whole, reports: Ophthalmopathy, which appeared later, was predicted by the model a median 6.5 months before onset.

Participants, patients aged 18 to 65, had newly diagnosed hyperthyroidism with a duration under 2 months. Sequencing input: blood. This chain connects TRBV9 to TRBJ2-7, with 7 nucleotides matching TRBD2. The clonotype was recovered from a woman aged 45 to 65 with Graves' hyperthyroidism that later progressed to Graves' ophthalmopathy. The CDR3 DNA is TGTGCCAGCAGCCTAACGGGGAGGGAAGGGTACGAGCAGTACTTC. It specifies CASSLTGREGYEQYF.